This TCR beta chain stems from a study of fetal regulatory T cell absence and autoimmunity (dated by TCRdb to the late 2010s). A note on the overall study: Autoimmunity of the exocrine pancreas was seen in the IPEX patients even though clinical diabetes was absent.

For repertoire sequencing, genomic DNA was processed from frozen pancreas tissue. Genomic DNA, roughly 1.9-3.3 ug, was extracted from umbilical cord blood or frozen pancreas using the DNeasy Blood and Tissue Kit. General findings and caveats noted by the study authors: Cord blood and pancreas had broadly similar TRB gene family usage, which resembled published neonatal and adult repertoires. The oligoclonal enrichment was interpreted as support for antigen-driven autoimmunity occurring in the pancreas before birth in IPEX syndrome. Compared with cord blood, the pancreas TCR compartment showed significant oligoclonal enrichment, and some top clones were enriched more than 90-fold.

This clone was recorded a few times. Its target antigen remains unknown. No base quality information exists; no much larger clone differs at one position. Inclusive of the bounding cysteine and phenylalanine, the CDR3 is 13 residues long. Of the read, only the CDR3 DNA is kept; its 39 bases are in frame from base 1. Unmatched junction bases come to 4, with V trimmed by 1 base and J by 8 bases. The germline V gene encodes CDR1 SGHNT and CDR2 YENEEA. TCRbeta CDR3 regions were amplified and barcoded by two-step multiplex PCR on the immunoSEQ human TCRbeta survey platform. Libraries were sequenced on Illumina instruments, with IgH sequenced in parallel from the same samples. The paper's processing steps were these. To remove PCR and sequencing errors, raw reads were filtered against IMGT V, D, J definitions and grouped with a nearest-neighbor algorithm. Clones were defined by identical nucleotide sequence; differential abundance between tissues used per-clone Fisher exact tests with pFDR threshold p<0.01. Clones with frequencies too low for statistical inference were excluded by a minimum inclusion filter of 10 in either sample. The immunoSEQ Analyzer was used for pairwise clonal comparisons, while IMGT tools were used to assess gene family usage. TCRdb took this table from immuneACCESS and kept in-frame rearrangements with V and J called. Such tables lack part of the clones; where checked against another copy, unresolved V genes explain under half of the gap, and the rest is unexplained. The V and J calls and clone size were taken over from that table, and D and trimming were inferred from the DNA. The sample table lists 95,000 to 100,000 clones, approximately 75% of them with a count of one. The top ten hold just under 2% of the sample.

The V and J genes are TRBV11-3 and TRBJ1-1; TRBD1 fits 7 bases in the junction. The specimen sequenced was pancreas tissue. The clonotype comes from a male donor with IPEX syndrome. The DNA sequence is as follows: TGTGCCAGCAGCTTAGGAAGGGGGCTAGAAGCTTTCTTT. The translation is CASSLGRGLEAFF. Reference TRBV11-3 and TRBJ1-1 proteins supply the regions before and after the CDR3; the full variable domain is: EAGVVQSPRYKIIEKKQPVAFWCNPISGHNTLYWYLQNLGQGPELLIRYENEEAVDDSQLPKDRFSAERLKGVDSTLKIQPAELGDSAVYLCASSLGRGLEAFFGQGTRLTVV.